Listed here is a single T cell receptor (beta chain). Its antigen is not identified. Roughly 0.45 to 1 ug RNA was reverse transcribed with random hexamers. It was immunoSEQ multiplex PCR that amplified TCR beta CDR3 across 54 Vbeta and 13 Jbeta. TCRdb called the immunoSEQ multiplex PCR reads again in MiXCR, with one record for every CDR3 protein. The table has approximately 230,000 distinct CDR3 sequences, around 93% seen once. CD8+ and CD4+ T cells taken from blood had their TCR beta sequenced. CD8+ and CD4+ T cells were negatively isolated; TEMRA cells were FACS-enriched. CDR3 length equals 15 residues. The germline V gene encodes CDR1 MDHEN and CDR2 SYDVKM. Trimming pared 8 bases from V and 0 bases from J, leaving 14 bases between. The sample comes from a study of CD8 T cells in Susac syndrome. Findings of the study overall: The authors acknowledged that their TCR sequencing and HLA analysis involved a relatively small number of individuals.

The chain joins TRBV28 to TRBJ1-3; D is unresolved. This receptor was obtained from a human donor with multiple sclerosis. The sample taken for sequencing was CD4+ T cells from PBMCs. The CDR3 spells CASGFPRSSGNTIYF. The DNA for the CDR3 is TGTGCCAGCGGATTCCCTCGGAGCTCTGGAAACACCATATATTTT.